This T cell receptor beta chain was sequenced during a study of blood T cell repertoires in COVID-19 (dated by TCRdb to 2019 to 2021). About the full investigation: Samples covering the acute and convalescent phases of COVID-19 were provided by collaborators in the United States, Italy and Spain. The prospective study material was composed of cDNA or gDNA derived from T cells, B-cell-depleted T cells, or PBMCs. Deeply sampled blood TCRbeta repertoires from subjects exposed to, actively infected with, or recovered from COVID-19 were included in the dataset. The repertoires were released in a freely available public database intended as a resource for research on the immune response to SARS-CoV-2. Samples were obtained from the ongoing ImmuneRACE study (first 160 participants) and from some 1,200 subjects provided by 6 global collaborators. Nearly every sample came with metadata listing a de-identified subject ID, COVID-19 status, age in years and sex. Where available, HLA class I and class II types were taken from metadata supplied by the sample provider and were not determined by assay-based typing. The full study reports these points: How much clinical and demographic metadata was included differed by source and by participant, and the metadata was provided uncurated.

TCRbeta CDR3 regions were amplified from genomic DNA using the immunoSEQ Assay, a bias-controlled multiplex PCR. Per the authors' processing: The number of nucleated cells in each sample was estimated by amplification of reference gene primers within the assay. To quantify the absolute abundance of each unique TCRbeta CDR3 rearrangement, sequence reads were collapsed and filtered. Productive Simpson clonality was computed per sample as the square root of Simpson's diversity index over productive rearrangements. As stored in TCRdb, this immuneACCESS dataset retains in-frame rearrangements with V and J assigned. A fraction of the clones does not appear; measured against another copy, unresolved V genes explain less than half of the discrepancy, and the remainder lacks a known reason. Clone size and the V and J calls come from that table; the DNA yielded D and trimming. The table for this sample lists approximately 330,000 clones; around 87% of them were counted only once. The biggest ten clones account for under 1.1% of the sample.

To note about this clone: It lacks a known antigen. There are no base qualities to consult, and no much larger clone falls within one base.

One collaborating source in Seattle enrolled patients during active infection and followed them longitudinally through the course of disease. The collaborating institutions used their own protocols to collect whole blood in K2EDTA tubes. For TCRbeta analysis, collaborators shipped samples as frozen whole blood, isolated PBMCs, or DNA extracted from either of those sample types. Its CDR3 holds 15 amino acids, cysteine through phenylalanine. Only the CDR3 portion is preserved as DNA: 45 bases, with reading frame beginning at the first base. The junction shows trimming of 4 bases on V and 7 bases on J, plus 17 bases between the germline ends. CDR1 and CDR2 are read off the germline V gene as SGHVS and FQNEAQ.

The sequence was collected from a woman between 35 and 50 years old with COVID-19, enrolled during active disease. Sequenced sample: peripheral blood. The chain employs TRBV7-8 and TRBJ2-1; the D segment could be TRBD2, given 6 matching bases. The CDR3 protein is CASSYSGILQNEQFF. The nucleotides are TGTGCCAGCAGCTATAGCGGAATATTACAAAATGAGCAGTTCTTC.